Shown below are 20 T cell receptor beta chains from a single sample sequenced in a study of human T cells and chemical hapten exposure. One entry per CDR3 protein results from TCRdb running MiXCR on the RACE reads. The sample yields 84,000 or so distinct CDR3 sequences, 8.5% seen once. Described time point: pre-sensitization, week 0. Treatment of the sample: therapeutic diphenylcyclopropenone sensitization with weekly scalp DPC. Sequenced material: whole blood, taken in connection with sensitization to the hapten diphenylcyclopropenone (DPC). The source is a man in his forties with alopecia areata. Some clones in this sample may be carry-over from other donors' samples.

This clonotype was observed at least ten times. The chain combines TRBV5-1 with TRBJ1-1; D not resolved. From germline, CDR1 is SGHRS and CDR2 YFSETQ. V dropped 4 bases and J dropped 1 base, with 8 bases sitting between them. The CDR3 spans 13 residues. DNA for the CDR3: TGCGCCAGCAGCCTTGGCCCGAACACTGAAGCTTTCTTT. It specifies CASSLGPNTEAFF.

Only a few counts were recorded for this clonotype. The V and J genes are TRBV10-3 and TRBJ2-3, with TRBD2 matching over 10 bases. Germline lookup yields CDR1 ENHRY and CDR2 SYGVKD. J gave up 3 bases and V 6 bases, and 6 bases lay outside the gene matches. The CDR3 is 15 residues long. The CDR3 DNA reads as TGTGCCATCAGAGGGGGTAGCGGGAGGACAGATACGCAGTATTTT. Residues: CAIRGGSGRTDTQYF.

The CDR3 protein is CASSDRPNTEAFF. CDR3 DNA sequence: TGTGCCAGCTCCGACAGGCCGAACACTGAAGCTTTCTTT. The rearrangement uses TRBV12-3 or TRBV12-4 and TRBJ1-1, with D perhaps matching TRBD1 (6 bases). V lost 8 bases and J 1 base, leaving 11 bases between the germline ends. This CDR3 contains 13 residues.

CDR3: CASSLTGALLRQFF. The CDR3 nucleotides read TGTGCCAGCAGCTTAACGGGGGCTCTACTTAGACAGTTCTTC. The J gene is TRBJ2-1, the V gene TRBV7-2; D possibly matches TRBD1 or TRBD2 (6 bases each). Germline-derived CDR1 and CDR2 are SGHTA and FQGNSA. The CDR3 runs 14 residues. Trimming removed 2 bases at V and 13 bases at J, with 18 bases between.

The chain's CDR3 is CASKQGASTNTGELFF. CDR3 nucleotides: TGTGCCAGCAAACAGGGGGCTTCTACGAACACCGGGGAGCTGTTTTTT. This chain uses TRBV12-3 or TRBV12-4 with TRBJ2-2, with 9 bases matching TRBD1. CDR3 length: 16 residues. V was pared by 7 bases and J by 0 bases, with 6 bases of the junction left unmatched.

The chain uses TRBV7-3 and TRBJ2-3, with D uncertain. CDR1 is SGHTA, CDR2 FQGTGA, per germline. V shed 1 base and J shed 0 bases, with 11 bases lying between them. The CDR3 totals 16 residues. The CDR3 protein is CASSLKPPDSTDTQYF. The CDR3, as DNA: TGTGCCAGCAGCTTAAAGCCCCCCGACAGCACAGATACGCAGTATTTT. The complete variable domain, with remaining parts taken from reference TRBV7-3 and TRBJ2-3, reads GAGVSQTPSNKVTEKGKYVELRCDPISGHTALYWYRQSLGQGPEFLIYFQGTGAADDSGLPNDRFFAVRPEGSVSTLKIQRTERGDSAVYLCASSLKPPDSTDTQYFGPGTRLTVL.

This chain links TRBV2 with TRBJ2-1; 13 bases are shared with TRBD2. CDR1 SNHLY and CDR2 FYNNEI come from the germline V gene. The CDR3 runs 18 residues. Losses at the gene ends were 2 bases for V and 3 bases for J; bases not matched to a gene: 7. Written as DNA, the CDR3 is TGTGCCAGCAGTGAACCAACGGGACTAGCGGGGAACTACAATGAGCAGTTCTTC. Its translation: CASSEPTGLAGNYNEQFF.

This clonotype was counted only a few times. This rearrangement joins TRBV7-6 to TRBJ2-7; tentatively, D is TRBD2 (6 bases). There are 16 residues in the CDR3. Germline V gene sequence: CDR1 SGHVS, CDR2 FNYEAQ. The V end was cut by 5 bases, the J end by 2 bases, with 19 bases between. The CDR3 nucleotides read TGTGCCAGCAGCCCTCGGCGGGACCCCGGGGCCTACGAGCAGTACTTC. It specifies CASSPRRDPGAYEQYF.

In its sample, this clonotype was seen a few times. The chain couples TRBV4-2 to TRBJ1-1; D perhaps matches TRBD1 (5 bases). There are 13 residues in the CDR3. Germline V gene sequence: CDR1 LGHNA, CDR2 YNFKEQ. Trimming left V 1 base short and J 7 bases short, with 10 bases between. CDR3 region: CASSQGGQLEAFF. CDR3 nucleotide sequence: TGTGCCAGCAGCCAAGGCGGACAACTTGAAGCTTTCTTT.

This clonotype was seen only a few times. This sequence joins TRBV6-6 and TRBJ2-5, with TRBD2 matching 8 bases. This CDR3 is built from 14 residues. J was trimmed by 3 bases and V by 7 bases; bases with no gene match: 7. Germline V gene lookup returns CDR1 MNHNY and CDR2 SVGAGI (reference sequence). In DNA form, the CDR3 reads TGTGCCAGCACCGAGCGGGGGAAAGAAGAGACCCAGTACTTC. Translated: CASTERGKEETQYF.

This clonotype has a handful of counts. The V call is TRBV29-1, the J call TRBJ2-1; tentatively, D is TRBD2 (5 bases). The germline V and J ends were trimmed by 6 bases and 3 bases, with 9 bases remaining between them. The CDR3 is made up of 12 amino acids. CDR1 and CDR2 from the germline V gene are SQVTM and ANQGSEA. The CDR3 spells CSVTGNYNEQFF. The DNA for the CDR3 is TGCAGCGTCACGGGAAACTACAATGAGCAGTTCTTC.

The chain links TRBV11-2 to TRBJ2-1, with unresolved D. V was shortened by 4 bases and J by 8 bases, with 12 bases between the two germline ends. The CDR3 has 13 residues. Germline V gives CDR1 SGHAT, CDR2 FQNNGV. The CDR3 reads CASSSTLLDEQFF. The CDR3 nucleotides are TGTGCCAGCAGCTCCACCTTACTGGATGAGCAGTTCTTC.

This clonotype was detected ten times or more. The chain joins TRBV19 to TRBJ1-2; maybe TRBD1 (5 bases). Looked up from germline, CDR1 is LNHDA and CDR2 is SQIVND (reference sequence). This CDR3 comprises 13 residues. Between the trimmed V and J ends, which lost 6 bases and 4 bases, there was a span of 12 bases. The CDR3 here is CASSSDSRYGYTF. The CDR3 bases are TGTGCCAGTAGCTCTGACAGTCGCTATGGCTACACCTTC.

This clonotype was picked up a small number of times. J is TRBJ2-2 and V is TRBV7-3; 9 bases match TRBD2. The V and J ends lost 2 bases and 4 bases, in that order; junction bases with no gene match: 5. CDR3 size: 16 residues. From germline, CDR1 is SGHTA and CDR2 FQGTGA. CDR3 region: CASSLVLAGGTGELFF. CDR3 nucleotide sequence: TGTGCCAGCAGCTTAGTACTAGCGGGTGGCACCGGGGAGCTGTTTTTT.

The rearrangement links TRBV12-3 or TRBV12-4 to TRBJ1-2; tentative D call: TRBD1 (6 bases). V lost 7 bases, J lost 3 bases, and 18 bases lay in between. This CDR3 spans 15 amino acids. The CDR3 spells CASTLGGAGHYGYTF. The CDR3 DNA sequence: TGTGCCAGCACCCTCGGGGGGGCGGGCCACTATGGCTACACCTTC.

The sample holds a few counts of this clonotype. The rearrangement uses TRBV5-1 and TRBJ2-1, with 14 positions matching TRBD2. V lost 4 bases to trimming and J lost 10 bases; unmatched junction nucleotides: 10. This CDR3 has 16 amino acids. CDR1 is SGHRS, CDR2 YFSETQ, per germline. Written as DNA, the CDR3 is TGCGCCAGCAGCGCAACCGGGACTAGCGGGGGTTTCGAGCAGTTCTTC. Translation gives CASSATGTSGGFEQFF.

This clonotype was recorded at least ten times. V usage is TRBV5-1 and J usage is TRBJ2-1; TRBD2 matches 8 bases. Trimming removed 4 bases from V and 0 bases from J; junction bases left unmatched: 3. From germline, CDR1 is SGHRS and CDR2 YFSETQ. The CDR3 sequence is 15 residues long. The CDR3 region has the DNA TGCGCCAGCAGCAAGACTAGCGCCTCCTACAATGAGCAGTTCTTC. Its protein is CASSKTSASYNEQFF.

This clonotype has at least ten counts. J is TRBJ1-1 and V is TRBV12-5, with D perhaps matching TRBD1 (5 bases). Germline V gives CDR1 LGHNT, CDR2 FRNRAP. The V end was cut by 2 bases, the J end by 2 bases, with 18 bases between. The CDR3 has 17 residues. CDR3 amino acids: CASGLWLGGQTNTEAFF. The CDR3 DNA is TGTGCTAGTGGTTTGTGGCTAGGTGGACAAACTAACACTGAAGCTTTCTTT.

The sample holds a few counts of this clonotype. The chain's CDR3 is CASSTVPGLAGNNEQFF. The CDR3 DNA reads TGTGCCAGCAGCACGGTCCCCGGACTAGCGGGCAACAATGAGCAGTTCTTC. V is TRBV7-3 and J is TRBJ2-1; 11 bases map to TRBD2. V trimming: 5 bases; J trimming: 5 bases; junction bases outside the gene matches: 11. The CDR3 covers 17 residues. The V gene's germline CDR1 is SGHTA and CDR2 FQGTGA.

V is TRBV5-6 and J is TRBJ2-1, with 9 positions matching TRBD2. Looked up from germline, CDR1 is SGHDT and CDR2 is YYEEEE. The ends lost 0 bases at V and 10 bases at J; junction bases unmatched: 8. The CDR3 is 15 residues long. The CDR3 loop is CASSLVAGVLREQFF. The CDR3 DNA is TGTGCCAGCAGCTTGGTAGCGGGAGTTTTACGAGAGCAGTTCTTC.